This T cell receptor beta chain was sequenced for a study of CD8 T cells in ankylosing spondylitis (dated by TCRdb to 2016 to 2017). With respect to the entire study: To find TCR variants linked to disease, the study profiled T cell receptor beta repertoires in ankylosing spondylitis patients and healthy donors. The whole study cohort included over a hundred healthy donors and about two dozen ankylosing spondylitis patients. Samples of peripheral blood were taken, and for ankylosing spondylitis patients, synovial fluid was collected as well.

Taken from the germline V gene (reference sequence), the CDR1 and CDR2 loops are DFQATT and SNEGSKA. Including the terminal cysteine and phenylalanine, the CDR3 comprises 13 residues. Only the CDR3 DNA is retained, 39 bases long and in frame from the first base. V sheds 6 bases and J sheds 5 bases, leaving 16 bases between their ends. The sequencing machine was an Illumina HiSeq 2500. TCR beta libraries were prepared by quantitative 5'-RACE with molecular barcodes. In the paper's pipeline: Disease-linked TCR variants were identified with a new computational method built on a probabilistic model of VDJ rearrangement. The public reads were reanalyzed by TCRdb: fastp trimming at Q25, MiXCR alignment, in-frame beta chains only. CDR3 protein sequences are deduplicated, and each keeps its most common genes and DNA. TCRdb's processing, not the authors' own work, is the source of the V and J calls. For this sample there are some 840,000 distinct CDR3 sequences; around 11% appear just once. The top ten constitute under 0.6% of the sample.

This clonotype has a count of ten or more. Its cognate antigen has yet to be identified. No clone much larger than this one lies a single base away; base qualities are absent. Overall results and qualifications from the work: A TCR beta motif made up of eight or nine highly homologous amino acid variants appeared to be characteristic of blood from ankylosing spondylitis patients. The disease-linked clones had a CD8+ phenotype and were found at relatively low frequencies in peripheral blood. According to the report, matched synovial fluid samples from ankylosing spondylitis patients were significantly enriched for the disease-linked clones. Some of the motif variants had been reported before in the synovial fluid and blood of reactive arthritis patients, a finding that suggests common disease-initiation mechanisms.

Sequencing input: blood, either unsorted or a sorted T cell fraction (not recorded which). The chain is encoded by TRBV20-1 joined to TRBJ2-5; no D segment can be confidently identified. The TCR originated in a male donor with ankylosing spondylitis. In nucleotides, the sequence is TGCAGTGCCCGAGAGAATAGCCGGGAGACCCAGTACTTC. This is translated as CSARENSRETQYF.